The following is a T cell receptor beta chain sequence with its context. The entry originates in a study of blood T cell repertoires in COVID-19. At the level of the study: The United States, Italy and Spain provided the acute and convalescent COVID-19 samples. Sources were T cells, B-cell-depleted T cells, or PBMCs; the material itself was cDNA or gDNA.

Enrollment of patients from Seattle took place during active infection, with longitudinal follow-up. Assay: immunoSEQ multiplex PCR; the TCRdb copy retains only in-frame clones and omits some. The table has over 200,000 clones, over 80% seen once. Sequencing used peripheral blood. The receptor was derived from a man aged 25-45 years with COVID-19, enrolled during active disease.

DNA for the CDR3: TGTGCCAGCAGCTTAGGGGGGGGCAGGTTCTTAGAGGCCCTCCACTTT. Protein product: CASSLGGGRFLEALHF. This sequence joins TRBV7-2 and TRBJ1-6; D perhaps matches TRBD1 (6 bases). V dropped 1 base and J dropped 14 bases, with 21 bases sitting between them. From germline, CDR1 is SGHTA and CDR2 FQGNSA. The CDR3 is 16 residues long. The variable domain in full, completed from reference TRBV7-2 and TRBJ1-6, reads GAGVSQSPSNKVTEKGKDVELRCDPISGHTALYWYRQSLGQGLEFLIYFQGNSAPDKSGLPSDRFSAERTGGSVSTLTIQRTQQEDSAVYLCASSLGGGRFLEALHFGNGTRLTVT.